This T cell receptor beta chain was documented in a study of cytomegalovirus exposure and HLA in healthy donors. Healthy bone marrow donors made up the donor group. This CDR3 region has 15 residues. The germline gives CDR1 MGHRA, CDR2 YSYEKL. With 6 bases clipped from V and 1 base from J, the junction kept 5 bases outside the gene matches. Researchers ran the PCR with 60 Vbeta and 13 Jbeta primers. The repertoire was sequenced with immunoSEQ multiplex PCR; TCRdb's copy has only in-frame clones and lacks some. The table lists about 160,000 clones, 80% to 90% of them singletons. The specimen was PBMCs. The sequence came from a woman between 18 and 29 years old in good health and CMV-seronegative. The chain recombines TRBV4-1 with TRBJ1-1, with 10 bases aligning to TRBD1. CDR3 amino acids: CASSRDRGQNTEAFF. For the CDR3, the DNA is TGCGCCAGCAGTCGCGACAGGGGGCAGAACACTGAAGCTTTCTTT.